This T cell receptor beta chain was obtained from a study of blood T cell repertoires in COVID-19. Study-level information: The United States, Italy and Spain were the sources of the acute and convalescent COVID-19 samples. PBMCs, B-cell-depleted T cells, or T cells were the source of the cDNA or gDNA that made up the material.

Enrolled during active infection, Seattle patients were then followed longitudinally. In the original workflow: Nucleated cell counts were estimated from reference gene primer amplification. TCRdb keeps only in-frame clones here, not all; method: immunoSEQ multiplex PCR. That table supplies the V and J calls and clone size; D and trimming were determined from the DNA. This table has some 180,000 clones, 82% appearing once. This clonotype was obtained from a woman aged 55-70 years with COVID-19, enrolled during active disease. Sequencing used peripheral blood.

The CDR3 bases are TGTGCCAGCAGTTACTCGCGGGGGAACTATGGCTACACCTTC. Its protein product is CASSYSRGNYGYTF. The chain is built from TRBV6-2 or TRBV6-3 and TRBJ1-2; possibly TRBD1 for D (5 bases). V lost 0 bases, J lost 2 bases, and 7 bases lay in between. This CDR3 contains 14 residues. In germline, CDR1 is MNHEY, CDR2 SVGEGT.